One sample yielded the 30 T cell receptor beta chains listed below, sequenced in a study of type 1 regulatory T cells. MiXCR, run by TCRdb on the reads, gives a single entry per CDR3 protein. The sample lists over 90,000 distinct CDR3 sequences, roughly 28% seen once, with 2.2% in the top ten. Sequencing input: CD4+ T cells, either the whole sample or a sorted fraction (not recorded which). These receptors were taken from a human donor in good health.

This clonotype was seen a handful of times. This chain connects TRBV6-7 to TRBJ2-7; 13 nucleotides align to TRBD2. TRBV6-7 is placed among ORFs of uncertain function. Trimming removed 4 bases from V and 3 bases from J; junction bases left unmatched: 9. There are 17 residues in the CDR3. The CDR3 protein is CASSFDGTSGANYEQYF. Written as DNA, the CDR3 is TGTGCCAGCAGTTTCGACGGGACTAGCGGGGCGAACTACGAGCAGTACTTC.

The rearrangement uses TRBV25-1 and TRBJ2-7; 8 positions match TRBD1. This CDR3 comprises 13 residues. The J segment lost 2 bases and the V segment lost 6 bases, leaving 3 bases of the junction unmatched. Germline V gene data show CDR1 as MGHDK and CDR2 as SYGVNS. In nucleotides, the CDR3 is TGTGCCAGCAGCGGGGACAGGCCCTACGAGCAGTACTTC. Protein product: CASSGDRPYEQYF.

The DNA of the CDR3 is TGCAGTGCCTCCGACCCTCTACGAGGCAATCAGCCCCAGCATTTT. This translates into CSASDPLRGNQPQHF. The V and J genes are TRBV20-1 and TRBJ1-5; no clear D gene. Germline V gene lookup returns CDR1 DFQATT and CDR2 SNEGSKA (reference sequence). The CDR3 consists of 15 residues. With 6 bases removed from V and 2 bases from J, the gap between germline ends came to 17 bases.

Regarding this clonotype: Germline and junction disagree at one end, which may indicate a read error. The chain carries TRBV7-2 and TRBJ2-7; D uncertain. The CDR3 loop spans 15 amino acids. The V gene's germline CDR1 is SGHTA and CDR2 FQGNSA. The CDR3 DNA reads as TGTGCCAGCAGCCCAACCTACGGCAGGCTCGACGAGCAGTACTTT. As protein: CASSPTYGRLDEQYF.

The chain carries TRBV4-1 and TRBJ1-2; D unclear. Germline values: CDR1 MGHRA, CDR2 YSYEKL. The V gene lost 0 bases and the J gene lost 4 bases, with 9 bases spanning the gap. The CDR3 is made up of 14 amino acids. The CDR3 loop is CASSQDGQGYGYTF. The CDR3 DNA sequence: TGCGCCAGCAGCCAAGATGGGCAAGGCTATGGCTACACCTTC.

This clonotype came up many times. The chain couples TRBV5-1 to TRBJ2-3; D is undetermined. CDR3 length equals 15 residues. The V gene lost 0 bases and the J gene lost 2 bases, with 10 bases spanning the gap. The germline gives CDR1 SGHRS, CDR2 YFSETQ. CDR3 in amino acids: CASSLDVVSTDTQYF. CDR3 sequence (DNA): TGCGCCAGCAGCTTGGACGTAGTATCCACAGATACGCAGTATTTT.

This chain links TRBV19 with TRBJ2-4; no definite D call. The CDR3 length is 12 residues. Trimming took off 3 bases at V and 7 bases at J, with 7 bases between the two ends. Germline V CDR1 and CDR2: LNHDA, SQIVND (reference sequence). CDR3 sequence: CASSMSQNIQYF. The CDR3 DNA reads as TGTGCCAGTAGTATGAGTCAGAACATTCAGTACTTC.

The chain has TRBV6-6 and TRBJ2-7, with 9 bases that match TRBD1. Losses at the gene ends were 5 bases for V and 2 bases for J; bases not matched to a gene: 7. Germline-derived CDR1 and CDR2 are MNHNY and SVGAGI (reference sequence). The CDR3 is 15 amino acids. CDR3: CASSRSGQGAYEQYF. CDR3 nucleotides: TGTGCCAGCAGTCGCTCGGGACAGGGAGCCTACGAGCAGTACTTC.

This clonotype came up a few times. The rearrangement joins TRBV7-2 to TRBJ1-2; D may be TRBD1 (6 bases). Germline V gene data show CDR1 as SGHTA and CDR2 as FQGNSA. V was cut by 7 bases and J by 3 bases, with 12 bases left in between. This CDR3 contains 13 residues. Here the CDR3 DNA reads TGTGCCAGCAACCTGCGACAGGACTATGGCTACACCTTC. Protein product: CASNLRQDYGYTF.

The chain is built from TRBV29-1 and TRBJ2-3; 10 bases match TRBD2. In germline, CDR1 is SQVTM, CDR2 ANQGSEA. Trimming cost V 3 bases and J 3 bases; bases outside gene matches: 9. The CDR3 has 16 amino acids. The CDR3 DNA is TGCAGCGTTGAGTTGGCTAGCGGGAGAGGGACAGATACGCAGTATTTT. It codes for CSVELASGRGTDTQYF.

Points on this clonotype: The CDR3 carries no conserved terminal phenylalanine or tryptophan, so it likely arises from a read error. The chain joins TRBV7-2 to TRBJ2-3; D remains unclear. The CDR3 extends over 14 amino acids. V was pared by 1 base and J by 1 base, with 6 bases between. The germline CDR1 and CDR2 sequences are SGHTA and FQGNSA. CDR3 sequence: CASSLVGGTDTQYL. CDR3 in DNA: TGTGCCAGCAGCTTAGTTGGGGGCACAGATACGCAGTATCTT.

The chain is built from TRBV12-3 or TRBV12-4 and TRBJ1-4, with D unclear. Trimming took 4 bases from V and 6 from J, leaving 6 bases between them. This CDR3 has 12 amino acids. DNA for the CDR3: TGTGCCAGCAGTTCCTTAGATGAAAAACTGTTTTTT. This translates into CASSSLDEKLFF.

This clonotype was picked up a small number of times. This chain links TRBV18 with TRBJ2-1; D uncertain. CDR1 is KGHSH and CDR2 is LQKENI in the germline V gene. This CDR3 has 12 residues. The V end was cut by 3 bases, the J end by 4 bases, with 4 bases between. The DNA for the CDR3 is TGTGCCAGCTCACCCGGGTACAATGAGCAGTTCTTC. It translates to CASSPGYNEQFF.

The V and J genes are TRBV19 and TRBJ2-1; possibly TRBD2 for D (6 bases). This CDR3 has 16 amino acids. Per germline, CDR1 LNHDA and CDR2 SQIVND (reference sequence). The germline V and J ends were trimmed by 7 bases and 6 bases, with 22 bases remaining between them. The DNA of the CDR3 is TGTGCCAGTATGTTTTTAGGCCTGAGACTAGGCAATGAGCAGTTCTTC. Translating gives CASMFLGLRLGNEQFF.

The rearrangement joins TRBV24-1 to TRBJ2-3; 8 positions agree with TRBD2. The CDR3 has 15 residues. Germline V gene data show CDR1 as KGHDR and CDR2 as SFDVKD. V shed 5 bases, J shed 8 bases, and the junction held 11 bases outside the gene matches. Written as DNA, the CDR3 is TGTGCCACCAGTGCGTTTGCGGGAGGACGCGGTACGCAGTATTTT. Amino acids: CATSAFAGGRGTQYF.

The chain joins TRBV6-2 or TRBV6-3 to TRBJ1-5; TRBD1 is a possible D gene (5 bases). This CDR3 contains 17 residues. Germline-derived CDR1 and CDR2 are MNHEY and SVGEGT. Deletions cut 4 bases from V and 3 bases from J, with 19 bases between. CDR3 protein: CASSFSGAAGLNQPQHF. CDR3 DNA: TGTGCCAGCAGTTTTTCCGGGGCAGCTGGGCTCAATCAGCCCCAGCATTTT.

This clonotype was counted at least ten times. The chain uses TRBV24-1 and TRBJ2-2, with D hard to call. Trimming stripped 5 bases from V and 4 bases from J, with 13 bases between. This CDR3 contains 15 residues. Germline V gene sequence: CDR1 KGHDR, CDR2 SFDVKD. The CDR3 bases are TGTGCCACCAGTGGTTGGCGCGAATCCACCGGGGAGCTGTTTTTT. This sequence encodes CATSGWRESTGELFF.

The V and J genes are TRBV20-1 and TRBJ2-7, with TRBD2 matching over 11 bases. There are 14 residues in the CDR3. With 6 bases clipped from V and 2 bases from J, the junction kept 6 bases outside the gene matches. Germline lookup yields CDR1 DFQATT and CDR2 SNEGSKA (reference sequence). The CDR3 nucleotides read TGCAGTGCGAGACTAGCGGGATTCGCCTACGAGCAGTACTTC. This sequence encodes CSARLAGFAYEQYF.

This clonotype was observed many times. This chain links TRBV2 with TRBJ2-7; 8 bases agree with TRBD2. V was pared by 6 bases and J by 0 bases, with 4 bases of the junction left unmatched. Germline loops: CDR1 SNHLY, CDR2 FYNNEI. The CDR3 runs to 14 residues. CDR3 sequence: CASSSGSLSYEQYF. Here the CDR3 DNA reads TGTGCCAGCAGCAGCGGGAGTCTCTCCTACGAGCAGTACTTC. Combining the CDR3 with reference TRBV2 and TRBJ2-7 gives the whole variable domain EPEVTQTPSHQVTQMGQEVILRCVPISNHLYFYWYRQILGQKVEFLVSFYNNEISEKSEIFDDQFSVERPDGSNFTLKIRSTKLEDSAMYFCASSSGSLSYEQYFGPGTRLTVT.

This clonotype was seen only a few times. The rearrangement uses TRBV12-3 or TRBV12-4 and TRBJ2-1; 11 bases are a match to TRBD2. V shed 5 bases, J shed 4 bases, and the junction held 7 bases outside the gene matches. The CDR3 runs 16 residues. CDR3 residues: CASSVAGTSGYNEQFF. CDR3 sequence (DNA): TGTGCCAGCAGTGTCGCCGGGACTAGCGGTTACAATGAGCAGTTCTTC.

This chain connects TRBV4-3 to TRBJ2-1; D remains unclear. Between the trimmed V and J ends, which lost 1 base and 0 bases, there was a span of 19 bases. From germline, CDR1 is LGHNA and CDR2 YSLEER. The CDR3 spans 19 residues. CDR3 sequence reads: CASSQAAQVPGSSYNEQFF. Here the CDR3 DNA reads TGCGCCAGCAGCCAAGCAGCCCAGGTCCCAGGCAGCTCCTACAATGAGCAGTTCTTC.

This clonotype was seen a handful of times. The chain joins TRBV2 to TRBJ1-1, with D perhaps TRBD1 (5 bases). This CDR3 contains 13 residues. V was clipped by 11 bases and J by 4 bases, with 17 bases between them. Per germline, CDR1 SNHLY and CDR2 FYNNEI. Written as DNA, the CDR3 is TGTGCCGGACGACAGCCCGGCGGCACTGAAGCTTTCTTT. Amino acids: CAGRQPGGTEAFF.

This chain uses TRBV11-3 with TRBJ2-7, with TRBD1 identical over 9 bases. CDR1 and CDR2 (germline): SGHNT, YENEEA. V shed 5 bases, J shed 1 base, and the junction held 9 bases outside the gene matches. The CDR3 has 16 residues. The CDR3 sequence is CASSQYRGLGSYEQYF. For the CDR3, the DNA is TGTGCCAGCAGCCAGTACAGGGGGCTGGGATCCTACGAGCAGTACTTC.

The rearrangement links TRBV4-3 to TRBJ1-2; D gene ambiguous. CDR1 LGHNA and CDR2 YSLEER come from the germline V gene. The CDR3 runs to 15 residues. Trimming removed 1 base at V and 2 bases at J, with 11 bases between. CDR3: CASSQGGVSNYGYTF. For the CDR3, the DNA is TGCGCCAGCAGCCAAGGGGGAGTCTCGAACTATGGCTACACCTTC.

The rearrangement uses TRBV3-1 and TRBJ2-2; 8 bases are a match to TRBD2. This CDR3 has 14 amino acids. The V gene's germline CDR1 is LGHDT and CDR2 YNNKEL (reference sequence). Losses at the gene ends were 10 bases for V and 7 bases for J; bases not matched to a gene: 11. In nucleotides, the CDR3 is TGTGCCACGACGGGGACTAGGGTCAACGGGGAGCTGTTTTTT. As protein: CATTGTRVNGELFF.

This clonotype has a count of ten or more. This chain connects TRBV5-1 to TRBJ2-1; D is undetermined. The CDR3 runs to 12 residues. Germline CDR1 is SGHRS and CDR2 is YFSETQ. The germline V and J ends were trimmed by 5 bases and 5 bases, with 8 bases remaining between them. CDR3 amino acids: CASRPRNNEQFF. The CDR3 DNA follows: TGCGCCAGCAGGCCGCGGAACAATGAGCAGTTCTTC. Variable domain in full (rest from reference TRBV5-1 and TRBJ2-1): KAGVTQTPRYLIKTRGQQVTLSCSPISGHRSVSWYQQTPGQGLQFLFEYFSETQRNKGNFPGRFSGRQFSNSRSEMNVSTLELGDSALYLCASRPRNNEQFFGPGTRLTVL.

This clonotype turned up a few times. The V and J genes are TRBV20-1 and TRBJ2-3, with 9 bases identical to TRBD2. Germline V lookup: CDR1 DFQATT, CDR2 SNEGSKA (reference sequence). The junction had 10 bases not matched to a gene; V was cut back by 4 bases and J by 8 bases. This CDR3 contains 14 residues. The CDR3: CSAKGREGLSTQYF. As DNA, the CDR3 is TGCAGTGCTAAAGGGCGGGAGGGCCTTTCTACGCAGTATTTT.

The chain carries TRBV5-1 and TRBJ2-1, with 8 bases identical to TRBD2. Germline V CDR1 and CDR2: SGHRS, YFSETQ. V lost 0 bases to trimming and J lost 4 bases; unmatched junction nucleotides: 9. The CDR3 runs 17 residues. In nucleotides, the CDR3 is TGCGCCAGCAGCTTGGACGGGGGGGGGTTCGGTTACAATGAGCAGTTCTTC. Its translation: CASSLDGGGFGYNEQFF.

This clonotype was seen a handful of times. V is TRBV6-5 and J is TRBJ2-1; either TRBD1 or TRBD2 may supply D (6 bases each). Germline CDR1 and CDR2: MNHEY and SVGAGI. The CDR3 consists of 15 residues. The V end lost 6 bases, the J end lost 7 bases, and 19 bases lay between the germline ends. This CDR3 is CASSPGTLRGNEQFF. As DNA, the CDR3 is TGTGCCAGCAGCCCAGGGACTCTAAGGGGGAATGAGCAGTTCTTC.

The CDR3 region is CASSSTGRWMNEQFF. The CDR3 DNA reads as TGTGCCAGCAGCTCGACAGGGCGGTGGATGAATGAGCAGTTCTTC. The genes are TRBV7-2 and TRBJ2-1; TRBD1 agrees at 7 bases. CDR3 length equals 15 residues. From germline, CDR1 is SGHTA and CDR2 FQGNSA. V was clipped by 4 bases and J by 7 bases; unmatched bases: 10.